This TCR beta chain was identified during a study of OX40 agonist ivuxolimab in advanced cancers. For the study at large: Previous treatment with anti-PD-1, anti-PD-L1 or anti-CTLA-4 therapy was allowed; over 35% had received some.

Sequenced by immunoSEQ multiplex PCR; TCRdb stores in-frame clones only, minus some. Of some 82,000 clones listed, 90% to 95% are singletons. General observations from the study: Among T cells, CD8+ cells averaged more expanded clones than CD4+ cells. Undetermined was the antigen specificity of the expanded peripheral T cells.

The CDR3 has 12 amino acids. V lost 4 bases, J lost 7 bases, and 8 bases lay in between. Per the germline V gene, CDR1 is SEHNR and CDR2 is FQNEAQ (reference sequence). A word on this clone: The antigen remains undetermined.

The sequencing used CD4+ or CD8+ T cells sorted from blood, collected in a trial of the OX40 agonist ivuxolimab. The V and J genes are TRBV7-9 and TRBJ2-1; D ambiguous. The clonotype originates from an adult with an advanced solid tumor such as melanoma, head and neck, liver or kidney cancer. The DNA for the CDR3 is TGTGCCAGCAGCTCCCAAGGGAATGAGCAGTTCTTC. Translated: CASSSQGNEQFF.